This passage covers 5 T cell receptor beta chains from one sample sequenced in a study of cytomegalovirus exposure and HLA in healthy donors. The PCR had 60 Vbeta and 13 Jbeta primers. Using immunoSEQ multiplex PCR, the repertoire was profiled, and TCRdb retains in-frame clones only, with some absent. Counted here are 150,000 to 200,000 clones, 70% to 85% occurring once; the ten biggest clones make up 4% to 6%. What was sequenced was PBMCs. The receptors derive from a man in his late teens or twenties in good health and CMV-seronegative.

The chain uses TRBV4-1 and TRBJ1-5; no clear D. The CDR3 sequence is 14 residues long. CDR1 is MGHRA and CDR2 is YSYEKL in the germline V gene. Trimming took 0 bases from V and 6 from J, leaving 9 bases between them. CDR3 in DNA: TGCGCCAGCAGCCAAGAGTCCAGTGGTCAGCCCCAGCATTTT. This codes for CASSQESSGQPQHF.

The chain combines TRBV19 with TRBJ2-7, with TRBD1 matching 8 bases. The CDR3 has 17 residues. J gave up 0 bases and V 8 bases, and 15 bases lay outside the gene matches. The germline V gene encodes CDR1 LNHDA and CDR2 SQIVND (reference sequence). The CDR3 region is CASRTTGGAGSSYEQYF. The CDR3 DNA reads TGTGCCAGTCGAACCACAGGGGGAGCGGGTAGCTCCTACGAGCAGTACTTC.

The rearrangement joins TRBV18 to TRBJ2-7; tentative D call: TRBD1 (5 bases). The germline V gene encodes CDR1 KGHSH and CDR2 LQKENI. This CDR3 region has 13 residues. Trimming took off 0 bases at V and 5 bases at J, with 8 bases between the two ends. The CDR3 reads CASSPPSRDEQYF. CDR3 in DNA: TGTGCCAGCTCACCACCGTCCAGGGACGAGCAGTACTTC.

V usage is TRBV2 and J usage is TRBJ1-1; D call uncertain. Germline V gene data show CDR1 as SNHLY and CDR2 as FYNNEI. The V end lost 11 bases, the J end lost 0 bases, and 10 bases lay between the germline ends. This CDR3 has 12 amino acids. The CDR3 loop reads CADAVMNTEAFF. For the CDR3, the DNA is TGTGCCGACGCGGTCATGAACACTGAAGCTTTCTTT.

This clone has more than one count but fewer than ten. The CDR3 loop is CASRGVGNTEAFF. The CDR3 region has the DNA TGTGCCAGCCGCGGGGTGGGGAACACTGAAGCTTTCTTT. The V gene is TRBV6-4, the J gene TRBJ1-1, with D hard to call. The V gene lost 8 bases and the J gene lost 1 base, with 11 bases spanning the gap. Germline V gene lookup returns CDR1 MRHNA and CDR2 SNTAGT. There are 13 residues in the CDR3.